This entry is about one T cell receptor beta chain. Its antigen is unknown. This sample is drawn from a study of T cells in localized non-small cell lung cancer. V lost 3 bases and J lost 4, with 4 bases in between. CDR3 length: 11 amino acids. Germline V lookup: CDR1 SGHRS, CDR2 YFSETQ. Study-level results: Adjacent uninvolved lung had the highest clonality, suggesting focused antigen responses. Heterogeneity remains possible because sequencing was limited to only one tumor region.

Produced via immunoSEQ multiplex PCR; TCRdb's table is partial and in-frame only. Of approximately 40,000 clones listed, around 90% were seen once; the top ten hold 3.5%. Sequenced material: peripheral blood, taken before any cancer treatment. This receptor was obtained from a man aged 18 to 49 with stage I lung adenocarcinoma. The chain links TRBV5-1 to TRBJ1-1; D is unresolved. CDR3 in amino acids: CASSSSTEAFF. In nucleotides, the CDR3 is TGCGCCAGCAGCTCAAGCACTGAAGCTTTCTTT.